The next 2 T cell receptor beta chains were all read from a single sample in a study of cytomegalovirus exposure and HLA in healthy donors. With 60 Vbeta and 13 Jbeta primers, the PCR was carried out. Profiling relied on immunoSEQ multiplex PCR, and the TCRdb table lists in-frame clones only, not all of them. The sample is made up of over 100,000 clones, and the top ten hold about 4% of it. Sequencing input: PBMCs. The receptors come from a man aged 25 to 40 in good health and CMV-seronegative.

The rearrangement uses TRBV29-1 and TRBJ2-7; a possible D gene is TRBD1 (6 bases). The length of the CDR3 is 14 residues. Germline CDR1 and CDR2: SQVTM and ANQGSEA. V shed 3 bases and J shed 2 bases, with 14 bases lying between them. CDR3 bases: TGCAGCGTTGAGGGGACACAGGACCCCTACGAGCAGTACTTC. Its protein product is CSVEGTQDPYEQYF.

CDR3 amino acids: CASSLDTWGSPLHF. As DNA, the CDR3 is TGTGCCAGCAGTCTGGACACGTGGGGATCACCCCTCCACTTT. J is TRBJ1-6 and V is TRBV28; the D gene is possibly TRBD1 (5 bases). Trimming removed 5 bases at V and 10 bases at J, with 15 bases between. Per germline, CDR1 MDHEN and CDR2 SYDVKM. The CDR3 is 14 amino acids.